The next 7 T cell receptor beta chains were all read from a single sample in a study of regulatory T cells in long-lasting Graves disease. The time point denotes: newly diagnosed GD, antithyroid drugs for less than 3 months. The authors made the TCR library using RNA they extracted from PBMCs. TCR beta libraries were built with iRepertoire HTBI primers and Arm-PCR of CDR3 regions. One entry per CDR3 protein results from TCRdb running MiXCR on the multiplex PCR reads. Counted here are roughly 560,000 distinct CDR3 sequences, approximately 12% occurring once; the ten biggest clones make up about 8.9%. The data also belong to a second study, concerning T cells in Graves' hyperthyroidism and ophthalmopathy.

The sequencing used peripheral blood mononuclear cells (PBMCs), collected at new diagnosis, from a patient treated with antithyroid drugs. These receptors all come from a woman in her 30s with Graves disease.

The chain links TRBV7-9 to TRBJ2-7; the D gene is possibly TRBD2 (6 bases). This CDR3 has 13 amino acids. V was cut by 5 bases and J by 3 bases, with 11 bases left in between. Per germline, CDR1 SEHNR and CDR2 FQNEAQ (reference sequence). DNA of the CDR3: TGTGCCAGCAGCAAAAAGACTAGCTACGAGCAGTACTTC. This encodes CASSKKTSYEQYF.

There are many counts of this clonotype. The chain uses TRBV11-2 and TRBJ1-2, with D perhaps matching TRBD1 (6 bases). The CDR3 totals 13 residues. Trimming removed 3 bases at V and 6 bases at J, with 11 bases between. The germline V gene encodes CDR1 SGHAT and CDR2 FQNNGV. This chain's CDR3 is CASSFIRGHGYTF. The CDR3 nucleotides are TGTGCCAGCAGCTTTATCAGGGGCCATGGCTACACCTTC.

This chain links TRBV9 with TRBJ1-4; a weak D match, TRBD1 (6 bases). The germline V gene encodes CDR1 SGDLS and CDR2 YYNGEE. The CDR3 sequence is 14 residues long. Deletions cut 6 bases from V and 4 bases from J, with 13 bases between. The CDR3 DNA reads TGTGCCAGCACCCCGACAGGTAGTAATGAAAAACTGTTTTTT. Its translation is CASTPTGSNEKLFF.

This clonotype appeared many times. The V and J genes are TRBV2 and TRBJ2-5; 8 bases are a match to TRBD2. The CDR3 is made up of 14 amino acids. CDR1 and CDR2 from the germline V gene are SNHLY and FYNNEI. V dropped 6 bases and J dropped 5; count of bases not matched to a gene: 8. The CDR3 DNA is TGTGCCAGCAGCCTCCGGACTAGCACGGAGACCCAGTACTTC. Translating gives CASSLRTSTETQYF.

The V gene is TRBV5-4, the J gene TRBJ2-2, with TRBD1 identical over 9 bases. Germline V gene lookup returns CDR1 SGHNT and CDR2 YYREEE (reference sequence). The CDR3 covers 16 residues. V dropped 0 bases and J dropped 1; count of bases not matched to a gene: 1. CDR3 bases: TGTGCCAGCAGCTTGGTGGGACAGGGGAACACCGGGGAGCTGTTTTTT. This encodes CASSLVGQGNTGELFF.

The chain has TRBV6-2 or TRBV6-3 and TRBJ1-1; D is undetermined. Trimming took 6 bases from V and 6 from J, leaving 11 bases between them. Germline CDR1 is MNHEY and CDR2 is SVGEGT. This CDR3 region has 12 residues. CDR3 nucleotide sequence: TGTGCCAGCAGCCCCGGAGTCCCTGAAGCTTTCTTT. Translated: CASSPGVPEAFF.

This clonotype was seen at least ten times. The V gene is TRBV19, the J gene TRBJ1-2; TRBD1 aligns across 7 bases. From germline, CDR1 is LNHDA and CDR2 SQIVND (reference sequence). The V segment lost 7 bases and the J segment 6 bases; nucleotides outside the gene matches: 5. This CDR3 contains 12 residues. CDR3 protein: CASIERGHGYTF. The CDR3 DNA is TGTGCCAGTATAGAAAGGGGGCATGGCTACACCTTC.